These T cell receptor beta chains were read from a single sample in a study of vaccination and CD4 T cells after COVID-19. A single record per CDR3 protein comes from TCRdb applying MiXCR to the PCR reads. The sample lists 20,000 to 25,000 distinct CDR3 sequences, approximately 61% seen once, with 3.5% to 4.5% in the top ten. These receptors have no identified antigens. Sequencing was performed on CD4+ T cells from blood, cultured in vitro. The receptors were gathered from a human donor who had recovered from COVID-19. The CDR3 runs from the conserved cysteine through the conserved F or W. Fields, in order: CDR3 DNA, CDR3 protein, V gene, D gene, clone size, J gene. D genes are given only for firm matches. Size values are once, few and many counts, or a class for expanded clones, and some rows have none.

DNA: TGCAGTGCTCTGGGGGGGCAGGGGGCGCCTGAAGCTTTCTTT
CDR3: CSALGGQGAPEAFF
V: TRBV20-1
D: TRBD1
size: few
J: TRBJ1-1

DNA: TGTGCCTGGACGAGGGACAGGGGCCGAGCTAACTATGGCTACACCTTC
CDR3: CAWTRDRGRANYGYTF
V: TRBV30
D: TRBD1
size: NA
J: TRBJ1-2

DNA: TGCAGTGCTAGAGATCAGGCCGGGGAGACCCAGTACTTC
CDR3: CSARDQAGETQYF
V: TRBV20-1
D: NA
size: NA
J: TRBJ2-5

DNA: TGTGCCAGCAGCTTAGGGTACGGGGATGAGCAGTTCTTC
CDR3: CASSLGYGDEQFF
V: TRBV11-3
D: NA
size: NA
J: TRBJ2-1

DNA: TGTGCCAGCAATATCGTCGGTGGCGATTGGGCAGGGAGTAATGAAGCTTTCTTT
CDR3: CASNIVGGDWAGSNEAFF
V: TRBV6-1
D: NA
size: NA
J: TRBJ1-1

DNA: TGTGCCAGCAGCCAAGAGGGAGGAGTAGGCTACACCTTC
CDR3: CASSQEGGVGYTF
V: TRBV4-2
D: NA
size: NA
J: TRBJ1-2

DNA: TGTGCCAGCGGCCGGGAGGGGGGGCTGTTCGAAAAACTGTTTTTT
CDR3: CASGREGGLFEKLFF
V: TRBV27
D: NA
size: few
J: TRBJ1-4

DNA: TGCGCCAGCAGCCGTCGACCGGACAGGGGGGACGAGCAGTACTTC
CDR3: CASSRRPDRGDEQYF
V: TRBV4-3
D: TRBD1
size: NA
J: TRBJ2-7

DNA: TGTGCCAGCAGTTACGGCGGCCCGAGCTCCTACGAGCAGTACTTC
CDR3: CASSYGGPSSYEQYF
V: TRBV6-2/TRBV6-3
D: NA
size: NA
J: TRBJ2-7

DNA: TGTGCCAGCAGTTTAGGAAGAGCTAACTATGGCTACACCTTC
CDR3: CASSLGRANYGYTF
V: TRBV12-3/TRBV12-4
D: NA
size: NA
J: TRBJ1-2

DNA: TGTGCCAGCAGTTTAGAGGGGAAGAGGTACGAGCAGTACTTC
CDR3: CASSLEGKRYEQYF
V: TRBV27
D: NA
size: once
J: TRBJ2-7

DNA: TGTGCCAGCAGGGCACAGGGCGCCTCCAACAATGAGCAGTTCTTC
CDR3: CASRAQGASNNEQFF
V: TRBV27
D: NA
size: NA
J: TRBJ2-1

DNA: TGTGCCACCAGCAAACGGGCCACGGGGGAGACCCAGTACTTC
CDR3: CATSKRATGETQYF
V: TRBV15
D: NA
size: few
J: TRBJ2-5

DNA: TGTGCCAGCAGCTTAGCCGTCGGGACAGGGTCGGGTGGCTACACCTTC
CDR3: CASSLAVGTGSGGYTF
V: TRBV7-2
D: TRBD1
size: NA
J: TRBJ1-2

DNA: TGTGCCACCCGACACGGGGAGGAAGCTTTCTTT
CDR3: CATRHGEEAFF
V: TRBV24-1
D: NA
size: once
J: TRBJ1-1

DNA: TGTGCCAGCAGCCTTACTTACAGGGAAATTGGACGGGGCTACACCTTC
CDR3: CASSLTYREIGRGYTF
V: TRBV5-5
D: NA
size: NA
J: TRBJ1-2

DNA: TGTGCCAGCAGTGAAGCGAGGGGGACAGGCCTTTCACCCCTCCACTTT
CDR3: CASSEARGTGLSPLHF
V: TRBV6-1
D: TRBD1
size: NA
J: TRBJ1-6

DNA: TGTGCCAGCAGCTTTTTACAGGGGCCCGGGGAGCTGTTTTTT
CDR3: CASSFLQGPGELFF
V: TRBV7-9
D: TRBD1
size: NA
J: TRBJ2-2

DNA: TGTGCCAGCAGTTTATCGCCGACCTGGGCCCAGCATTTT
CDR3: CASSLSPTWAQHF
V: TRBV12-3/TRBV12-4
D: NA
size: NA
J: TRBJ1-5

DNA: TGCAGGGTCCCGGGGAGCACAGATACGCAGTATTTT
CDR3: CRVPGSTDTQYF
V: TRBV20-1
D: NA
size: NA
J: TRBJ2-3

DNA: TGTGCCAGCAGTTGGGGGCGCGGCCAGTCGAACACTGAAGCTTTCTTT
CDR3: CASSWGRGQSNTEAFF
V: TRBV7-9
D: NA
size: NA
J: TRBJ1-1

DNA: TGTGCCAGCAGTCGGGGGACACCTGAGCAGTTCTTC
CDR3: CASSRGTPEQFF
V: TRBV6-1
D: NA
size: NA
J: TRBJ2-1

DNA: TGCAGTGCTGTAGCGGGAGGGGCGGGTGAGCAGTTCTTC
CDR3: CSAVAGGAGEQFF
V: TRBV20-1
D: TRBD2
size: NA
J: TRBJ2-1

DNA: TGCAGTGCTAGGGCGGGGGGTGTCACTGAAGCTTTCTTT
CDR3: CSARAGGVTEAFF
V: TRBV20-1
D: NA
size: few
J: TRBJ1-1

DNA: TGTGCCAGCAGTTGGAGGACAGGGACCGGGGAGCTGTTTTTT
CDR3: CASSWRTGTGELFF
V: TRBV28
D: TRBD1
size: few
J: TRBJ2-2

DNA: TGCAGTGCTAGACGGCAGGGGGCGCGCACTGAAGCTTTCTTT
CDR3: CSARRQGARTEAFF
V: TRBV20-1
D: TRBD1
size: once
J: TRBJ1-1

DNA: TGCAGTGCTAGGATTTTCGGGGGGGCCCTCCACTTT
CDR3: CSARIFGGALHF
V: TRBV20-1
D: NA
size: NA
J: TRBJ1-6

DNA: TGTGCCAGCAGTCCAGGGGGAGCTAGGGGTACTGAAGCTTTCTTT
CDR3: CASSPGGARGTEAFF
V: TRBV6-1
D: TRBD1
size: once
J: TRBJ1-1

DNA: TGTGCCACCAGCAGAGACATGGCCTACGAGCAGTACTTC
CDR3: CATSRDMAYEQYF
V: TRBV15
D: NA
size: NA
J: TRBJ2-7

DNA: TGTGCCAGCACTGGGACAGGGGGCGAGCAGCCCCAGCATTTT
CDR3: CASTGTGGEQPQHF
V: TRBV2
D: TRBD1
size: NA
J: TRBJ1-5

DNA: TGTGCCAGCAGTGAACAGGACAGGGCCGGTTCACCCCTCCACTTT
CDR3: CASSEQDRAGSPLHF
V: TRBV28
D: TRBD1
size: once
J: TRBJ1-6

DNA: TGTGCCATCACCGGGGGGCAGGAGAGCAATCAGCCCCAGCATTTT
CDR3: CAITGGQESNQPQHF
V: TRBV10-3
D: NA
size: NA
J: TRBJ1-5

DNA: TGCAGTGCCACTAGCGGGAGTTGGGAGACCCAGTACTTC
CDR3: CSATSGSWETQYF
V: TRBV20-1
D: TRBD2
size: few
J: TRBJ2-5

DNA: TGTGCCAGCAACAAAGGTGGGGAGACCCAGTACTTC
CDR3: CASNKGGETQYF
V: TRBV7-9
D: NA
size: NA
J: TRBJ2-5

DNA: TGTGCCAGCAGCTCCCACTATCAGCCCCAGCATTTT
CDR3: CASSSHYQPQHF
V: TRBV7-2
D: NA
size: NA
J: TRBJ1-5

DNA: TGTGCCAGCAGTTCTGGGATGGGTGGCTACACCTTC
CDR3: CASSSGMGGYTF
V: TRBV6-5
D: NA
size: NA
J: TRBJ1-2

DNA: TGTGCCAGCAGCTTACAAGCGGGAGAAGAGACCCAGTACTTC
CDR3: CASSLQAGEETQYF
V: TRBV7-2
D: TRBD2
size: NA
J: TRBJ2-5

DNA: TGTGCCAGCAGCGTAAGCCATAACACCGGGGAGCTGTTTTTT
CDR3: CASSVSHNTGELFF
V: TRBV7-3
D: NA
size: NA
J: TRBJ2-2

DNA: TGTGCCAGCAGCCAGGACAGGGGGCCCTACGAGCAGTACTTC
CDR3: CASSQDRGPYEQYF
V: TRBV7-2
D: TRBD1
size: NA
J: TRBJ2-7

DNA: TGTGCCAGCAGCTTATCGTCGGAGACCCAGTACTTC
CDR3: CASSLSSETQYF
V: TRBV7-2
D: NA
size: NA
J: TRBJ2-5

DNA: TGTGCCAGCAGTTCTGCCCGGTCGGCTTTCTTT
CDR3: CASSSARSAFF
V: TRBV6-5
D: NA
size: NA
J: TRBJ1-1

DNA: TGTGCCAGCAGCTTAGCTAGGGCAGCCCGCTCGCTTGGCTACACCTTC
CDR3: CASSLARAARSLGYTF
V: TRBV7-2
D: NA
size: NA
J: TRBJ1-2

DNA: TGTGCCTCGGGACAGGTAGCCACCGGGGAGCTGTTTTTT
CDR3: CASGQVATGELFF
V: TRBV12-5
D: TRBD1
size: once
J: TRBJ2-2

DNA: TGTGCCAGCAGCTCCCTGGGACGGAGCTCCTACGAGCAGTACTTC
CDR3: CASSSLGRSSYEQYF
V: TRBV11-2
D: NA
size: NA
J: TRBJ2-7

DNA: TGCGCCAGCAGCTACCGGCCCAGCGGGAGTGAGTCCCATGAGCAGTTCTTC
CDR3: CASSYRPSGSESHEQFF
V: TRBV5-1
D: TRBD2
size: NA
J: TRBJ2-1

DNA: TGTGCCAGCAGCCTAGCGGGGATGGTTGGAGATACGCAGTATTTT
CDR3: CASSLAGMVGDTQYF
V: TRBV7-3
D: TRBD2
size: NA
J: TRBJ2-3

DNA: TGTGCCAGCAGCTTTGGACAGGGGCGACGGACTGAAGCTTTCTTT
CDR3: CASSFGQGRRTEAFF
V: TRBV7-6
D: TRBD1
size: NA
J: TRBJ1-1